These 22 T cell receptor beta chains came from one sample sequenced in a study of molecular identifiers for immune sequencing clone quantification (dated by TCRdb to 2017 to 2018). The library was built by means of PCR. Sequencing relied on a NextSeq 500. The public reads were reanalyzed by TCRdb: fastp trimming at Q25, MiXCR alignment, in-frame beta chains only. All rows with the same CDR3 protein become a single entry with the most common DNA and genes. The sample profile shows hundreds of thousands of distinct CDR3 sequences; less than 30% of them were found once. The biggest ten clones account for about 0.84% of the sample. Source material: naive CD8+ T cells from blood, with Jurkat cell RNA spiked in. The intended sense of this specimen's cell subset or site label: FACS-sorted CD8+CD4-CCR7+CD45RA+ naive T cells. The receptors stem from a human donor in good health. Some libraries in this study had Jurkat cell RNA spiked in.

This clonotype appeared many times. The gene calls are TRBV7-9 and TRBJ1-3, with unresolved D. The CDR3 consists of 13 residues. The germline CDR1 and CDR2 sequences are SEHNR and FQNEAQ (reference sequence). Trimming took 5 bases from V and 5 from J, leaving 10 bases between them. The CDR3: CASSQGLRNTIYF. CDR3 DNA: TGTGCCAGCAGCCAAGGACTGCGAAACACCATATATTTT.

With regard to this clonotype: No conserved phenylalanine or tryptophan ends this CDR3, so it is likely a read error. In DNA, the CDR3 is TGCGCCAGCAGCCCACTAAGCCGGGGGCCCTCCCTCACAGATACGCAGTATTTG. The encoded protein is CASSPLSRGPSLTDTQYL. V gene TRBV4-1 combines with J gene TRBJ2-3; perhaps D is TRBD1 or TRBD2 (6 bases each). The V gene lost 4 bases and the J gene lost 2 bases, with 22 bases spanning the gap. CDR3 length: 18 residues. Germline CDR1 reads MGHRA; CDR2 reads YSYEKL.

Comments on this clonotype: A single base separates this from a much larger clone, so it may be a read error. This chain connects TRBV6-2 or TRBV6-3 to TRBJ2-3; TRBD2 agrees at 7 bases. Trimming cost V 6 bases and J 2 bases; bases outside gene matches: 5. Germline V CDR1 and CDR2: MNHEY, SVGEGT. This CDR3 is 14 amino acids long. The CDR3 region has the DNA TGTGCCAGCAGGTCAGCGGGATACACAGATACGCAGTATTTT. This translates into CASRSAGYTDTQYF.

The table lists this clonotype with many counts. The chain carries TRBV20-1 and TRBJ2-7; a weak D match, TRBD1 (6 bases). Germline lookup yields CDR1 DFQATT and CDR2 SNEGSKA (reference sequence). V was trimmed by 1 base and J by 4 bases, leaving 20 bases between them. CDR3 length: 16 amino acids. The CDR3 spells CSARALTDSFRYEQYF. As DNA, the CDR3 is TGCAGTGCTAGAGCTTTAACGGACAGTTTTCGGTACGAGCAGTACTTC.

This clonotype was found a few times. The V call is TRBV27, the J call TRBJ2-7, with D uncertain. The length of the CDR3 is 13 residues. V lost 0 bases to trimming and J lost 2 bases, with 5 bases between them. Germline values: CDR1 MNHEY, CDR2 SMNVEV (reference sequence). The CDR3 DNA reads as TGTGCCAGCAGTTTATCTGCTCCCTACGAGCAGTACTTC. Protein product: CASSLSAPYEQYF.

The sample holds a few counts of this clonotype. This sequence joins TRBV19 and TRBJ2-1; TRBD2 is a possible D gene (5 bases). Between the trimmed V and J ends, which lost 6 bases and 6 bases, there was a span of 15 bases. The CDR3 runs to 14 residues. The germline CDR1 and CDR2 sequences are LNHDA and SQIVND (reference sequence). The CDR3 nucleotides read TGTGCCAGTAGAGATTGGACGGGATTCAATGAGCAGTTCTTC. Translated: CASRDWTGFNEQFF.

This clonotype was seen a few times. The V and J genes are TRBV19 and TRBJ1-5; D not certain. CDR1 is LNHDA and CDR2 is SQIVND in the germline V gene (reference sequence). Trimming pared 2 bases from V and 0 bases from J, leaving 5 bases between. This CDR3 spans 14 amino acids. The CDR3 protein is CASSIWDSNQPQHF. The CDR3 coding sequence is TGTGCCAGTAGTATATGGGATAGCAATCAGCCCCAGCATTTT.

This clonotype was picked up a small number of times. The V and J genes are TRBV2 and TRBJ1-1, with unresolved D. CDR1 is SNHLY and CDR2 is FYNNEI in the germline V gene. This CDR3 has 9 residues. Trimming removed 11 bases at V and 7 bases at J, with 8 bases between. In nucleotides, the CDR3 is TGTGCCGGCGGGCATGAAGCTTTCTTT. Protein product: CAGGHEAFF.

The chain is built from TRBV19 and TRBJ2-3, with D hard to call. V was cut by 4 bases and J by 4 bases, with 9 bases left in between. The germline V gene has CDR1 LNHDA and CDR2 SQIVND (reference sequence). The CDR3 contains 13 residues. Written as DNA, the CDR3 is TGTGCCAGTAGTACCTGGTTAGCAGATACGCAGTATTTT. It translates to CASSTWLADTQYF.

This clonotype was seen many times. The CDR3 spells CASSQDHVPSDQPQHF. CDR3 coding DNA: TGCGCCAGCAGCCAAGATCATGTGCCGTCGGATCAGCCCCAGCATTTT. J is TRBJ1-5 and V is TRBV4-3; D remains ambiguous. V lost 0 bases and J lost 5, with 14 bases in between. Germline V gene sequence: CDR1 LGHNA, CDR2 YSLEER. This CDR3 comprises 16 residues.

The CDR3 reads CASSIDNSEQYF. CDR3 nucleotide sequence: TGTGCCAGTAGTATAGACAACTCCGAGCAGTACTTC. The chain links TRBV19 to TRBJ2-7; D is undetermined. The V gene lost 0 bases and the J gene lost 6 bases, with 6 bases spanning the gap. Germline V gives CDR1 LNHDA, CDR2 SQIVND (reference sequence). CDR3 size: 12 residues.

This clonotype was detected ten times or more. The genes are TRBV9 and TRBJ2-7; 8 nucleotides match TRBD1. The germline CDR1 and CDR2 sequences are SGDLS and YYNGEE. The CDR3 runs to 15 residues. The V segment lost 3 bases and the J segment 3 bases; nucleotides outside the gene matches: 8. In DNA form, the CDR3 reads TGTGCCAGCAGCGCCACGGGACAGGCAAGCTACGAGCAGTACTTC. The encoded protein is CASSATGQASYEQYF.

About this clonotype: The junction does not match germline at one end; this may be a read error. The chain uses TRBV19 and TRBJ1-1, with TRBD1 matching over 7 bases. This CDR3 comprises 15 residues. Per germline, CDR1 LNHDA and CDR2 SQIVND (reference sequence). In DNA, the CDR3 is TGTGCCAGTAGCCCCAGGACAGGTCCTAACACTAAAGCTTTCTTT. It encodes CASSPRTGPNTKAFF.

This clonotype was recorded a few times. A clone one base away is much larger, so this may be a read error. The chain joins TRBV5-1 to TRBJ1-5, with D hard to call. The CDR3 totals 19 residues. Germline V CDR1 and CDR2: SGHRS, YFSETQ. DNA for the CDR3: TGCGCCGGCAGCTTGGAAGCCGGGGATGGGCCTTATAGCAATCAGCCCCAGCATTTT. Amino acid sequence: CAGSLEAGDGPYSNQPQHF.

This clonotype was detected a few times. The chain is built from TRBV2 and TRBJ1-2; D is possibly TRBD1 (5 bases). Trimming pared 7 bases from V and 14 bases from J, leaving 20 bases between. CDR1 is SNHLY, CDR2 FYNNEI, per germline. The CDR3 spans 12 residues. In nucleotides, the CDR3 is TGTGCCAGCACGGACACCGGACCGTTTAATACCTTC. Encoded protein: CASTDTGPFNTF.

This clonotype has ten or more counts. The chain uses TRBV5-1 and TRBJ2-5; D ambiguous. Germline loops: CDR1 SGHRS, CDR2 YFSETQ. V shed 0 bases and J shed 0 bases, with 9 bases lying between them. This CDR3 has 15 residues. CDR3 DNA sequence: TGCGCCAGCAGCTTGGCCATAGTTAACCAAGAGACCCAGTACTTC. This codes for CASSLAIVNQETQYF.

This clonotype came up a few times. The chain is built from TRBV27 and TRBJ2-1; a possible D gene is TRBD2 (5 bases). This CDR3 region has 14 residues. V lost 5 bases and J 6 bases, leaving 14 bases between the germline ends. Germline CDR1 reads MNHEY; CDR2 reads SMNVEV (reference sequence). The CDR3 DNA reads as TGTGCCAGCAGTCCCGGCCTAGCTTTCAATGAGCAGTTCTTC. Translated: CASSPGLAFNEQFF.

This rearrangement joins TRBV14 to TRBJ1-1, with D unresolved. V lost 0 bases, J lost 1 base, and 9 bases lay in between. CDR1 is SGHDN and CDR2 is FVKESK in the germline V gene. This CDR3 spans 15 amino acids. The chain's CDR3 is CASSQDWQRNTEAFF. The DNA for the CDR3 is TGTGCCAGCAGCCAAGATTGGCAGAGGAACACTGAAGCTTTCTTT.

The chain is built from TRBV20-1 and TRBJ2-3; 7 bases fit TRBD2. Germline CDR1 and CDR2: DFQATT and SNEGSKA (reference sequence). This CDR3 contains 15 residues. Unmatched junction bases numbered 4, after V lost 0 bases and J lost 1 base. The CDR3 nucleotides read TGCAGTGCTAGAGATTTAGGACTAGGCACAGATACGCAGTATTTT. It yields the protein CSARDLGLGTDTQYF.

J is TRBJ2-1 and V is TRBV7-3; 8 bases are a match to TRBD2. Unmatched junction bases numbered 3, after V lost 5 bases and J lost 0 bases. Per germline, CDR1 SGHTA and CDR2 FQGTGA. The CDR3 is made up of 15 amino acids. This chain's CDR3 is CASSGGLVSYNEQFF. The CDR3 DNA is TGTGCCAGCAGCGGGGGACTAGTCTCCTACAATGAGCAGTTCTTC.

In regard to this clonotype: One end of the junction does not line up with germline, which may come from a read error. This chain's CDR3 is CASSLVGAMSYEQHF. The CDR3 DNA follows: TGCGCCAGCAGCTTGGTGGGGGCTATGTCCTACGAGCAGCACTTC. V and J are TRBV5-1 and TRBJ2-7; a weak D match, TRBD1 (6 bases). Germline V gene sequence: CDR1 SGHRS, CDR2 YFSETQ. The CDR3 contains 15 residues.

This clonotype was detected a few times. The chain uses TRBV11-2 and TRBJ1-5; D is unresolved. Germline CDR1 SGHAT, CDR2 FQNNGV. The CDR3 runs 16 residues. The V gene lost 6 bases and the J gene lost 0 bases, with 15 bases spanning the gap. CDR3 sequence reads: CASSLVGSYSNQPQHF. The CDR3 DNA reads TGTGCCAGCAGTCTAGTTGGGTCTTATAGCAATCAGCCCCAGCATTTT.